This paragraph reports one T cell receptor beta chain. The antigen is unknown. CDR1 and CDR2 from the germline V gene are SEHNR and FQNEAQ (reference sequence). The ends were cut back, 5 bases at V and 5 bases at J, with 18 bases in the middle. The CDR3 consists of 15 residues. The data belong to a study of cytomegalovirus exposure and HLA in healthy donors. 13 Jbeta primers and 60 Vbeta primers were used for the PCR. The data were produced by immunoSEQ multiplex PCR, yet TCRdb's version contains in-frame clones alone and is incomplete. This table holds 140,000 or so clones, roughly 80% found once. Findings and limits, study-wide: Researchers reported in a later analysis that a missense DCLRE1C variant was tied to TCR beta V- and J-gene trimming. Usually a TCR sequence was rare, but some public TCRs were found in many donors. Across HLA loci, a later analysis found differing TCR association rates, with DRB1 most and HLA-C fewest. A few V segments could not be told apart, such as TRBV6-2 and TRBV6-3, and were left out.

The receptor was derived from a man aged 40-49 years in good health and CMV-seronegative. The chain combines TRBV7-9 with TRBJ1-2; no firm D call. The sequencing input was PBMCs. Here the CDR3 reads CASSDPTRHQYGYTF. The CDR3 region has the DNA TGTGCCAGCAGCGACCCGACGAGACACCAATATGGCTACACCTTC.